A single T cell receptor beta chain is shown here with its context. The antigen is unknown. The sample originates from a study of shared clonotypes between healthy human individuals. The study, taken as a whole, reports: Incompleteness in sorted-subset sequencing, despite large depth, was shown by rarefaction. Shared across several donors were around 5% of the naive CD4 clonotypes. Owing to a small donor count, the genetic and exposure-history diversity represented was limited.

Libraries were prepared by immunoSEQ multiplex PCR; TCRdb keeps only in-frame clonotypes and omits some of them. The table shows 200,000 to 250,000 clones, with just over 65% occurring only once. Per germline, CDR1 KGHSH and CDR2 LQKENI. V shed 2 bases and J shed 0 bases, with 11 bases lying between them. The CDR3 length is 15 residues. Sequencing used memory CD4+ T cells sorted from blood. Subset of the sample: CD45RA-negative fraction. The rearrangement links TRBV18 to TRBJ2-7; D may correspond to TRBD1 or TRBD2 (5 bases each). The TCR comes from a man aged 25-45 years in good health. CDR3 DNA: TGTGCCAGCTCACCAAGAGGGCAGGGCTCCTACGAGCAGTACTTC. It codes for CASSPRGQGSYEQYF.